This TCR beta chain was recovered during a study of T cells in Graves' hyperthyroidism and ophthalmopathy (dated 2019 in TCRdb). As for the study more broadly: Peripheral blood samples were taken at initial diagnosis, before any treatment was given. In about six Graves' hyperthyroidism patients, the study also compared T-cell repertoires from thyroid tissue with T-cell repertoires from blood. According to the paper, TCR Vbeta CDR3 sequencing was carried out on about 140 peripheral blood samples, which came from over 40 ophthalmopathy, 75 or so hyperthyroidism and around 17 progressor patients. Once sampling was done, hyperthyroidism patients were given methimazole at a starting dose of 30 mg daily, whereas ophthalmopathy patients were given high-dose intravenous methylprednisolone. Prospective prediction of ophthalmopathy was tested in an independent validation cohort of fewer than 20 hyperthyroidism patients and some 17 patients who later progressed to ophthalmopathy. To identify distinguishing TCR V-J signatures, a discovery cohort of 100 patients was used, comprising under 45 with Graves' ophthalmopathy and around 60 with stable Graves' hyperthyroidism. The approximately 100 discovery patients were randomly split 7:3 into training and test sets.

This clonotype has at least ten counts. There is no known antigen for this receptor. No much larger clonotype is one base removed from it; base qualities were not supplied. The TCR beta CDR3 regions were amplified from the RNA transcripts. The TCR CDR3 was subjected to a first round of RT-PCR using the HTBI primer set and the Qiagen OneStep RT-PCR kit. Libraries were constructed in a second round of multiplex PCR, after which size selection and purification were carried out. The libraries were sequenced on an Illumina HiSeq2000 using paired-end 100 bp reads. The source study handled its data this way. SOAPnuke was used to process the raw data, throwing out any read that contained adapters or uncalled bases, had a mean Phred below 15, or lacked an exact constant-primer or identifier match. COPE v1.2.5 was used to merge high-quality paired reads, and clonotypes were defined as unique nucleotide sequences. MiTCR v1.1 was used to align the clonotypes against IMGT TRBV, TRBD and TRBJ reference segments. The analysis was restricted to V-J combinations with a frequency above 0.0001, which together covered 99% to 99.2% of the repertoires. The TCS score was defined as F50 (clonal expansion) divided by E x V (chaos), with BLOSUM62-based TCRdist calculated between CDR3 peptides within each V-J. Welch's t-statistics and random forest reduced around 550 V-J features to 13, which were used in a naive Bayes classifier (R e1071). The public reads were run again by TCRdb, first through fastp at Q25 and then through MiXCR, and only productive beta chains were kept. Here each entry gathers all rows of one CDR3 protein and keeps the most common genes and DNA. These V and J calls are TCRdb output, not the study's own analysis. For this sample there are about half a million distinct CDR3 sequences; roughly 16% appear just once. Jointly, the top ten make up around 32% of the sample.

Trimming takes 1 base from V and 2 bases from J, and the germline ends sit 12 bases apart. The germline V gene encodes CDR1 LGHDT and CDR2 YNNKEL (reference sequence). Inclusive of the bounding cysteine and phenylalanine, the CDR3 is 15 residues long. The DNA shown is the 45-base CDR3, in frame from base 1. What the work shows at the level of the full study, not this receptor alone: No statistical method was used to set the sample size in advance, and investigators knew the group allocation. In cross-validation, a model built on a 13 V-J signature told ophthalmopathy apart from stable hyperthyroidism with just under 90% sensitivity and about 81% specificity, and in testing the same model reached 80%/75%. Most expanded thyroid clonotypes (frequency above 0.001) were also found in blood, which suggests that blood repertoires may mirror thyroid immune responses. In validation, the model predicted progression to ophthalmopathy a median of about 5.9 months before onset, with roughly 68% sensitivity and 72.22% specificity.

Ophthalmopathy patients had moderately to severely active disease, Clinical Activity Score of at least 3, NOSPECS grade of at least 4, and duration under 3 months. Exclusion was applied to patients with uncontrolled infections, other autoimmune diseases, pregnancy or lactation. Diagnoses were based on clinical symptoms, serum thyroxine and TRAb, thyroid ultrasound and orbital computed tomography. Ficoll-Paque density gradient centrifugation was used to isolate PBMCs from around 10 ml of fresh peripheral blood. Total RNA was extracted with Trizol reagent, and quality was checked on an Agilent 2100 Bioanalyzer.

The sequenced sample was blood. Recombination linked TRBV3-1 to TRBJ2-7; the D segment might be TRBD1 or TRBD2, since each matches 5 bases. The source is a woman younger than 45 with Graves' ophthalmopathy. The CDR3 sequence is CASSQVPGQAYEQYF. The DNA is as follows: TGTGCCAGCAGCCAAGTTCCGGGGCAAGCCTACGAGCAGTACTTC.